This T cell receptor (beta chain) stems from a study of molecular identifiers for immune sequencing clone quantification. Study summary: Replicates split RNA from about 20,000 or 100,000 naive CD8 cells five ways, and the researchers sequenced four portions.

A remark on this clonotype: A much larger clone is a single base away; this may be a read error.

Every naive CD8 library was made from between about 20,000 and 1,100,000 sorted cells with 10%, 30% or 50% RNA. Germline CDR1 SQVTM, CDR2 ANQGSEA. The CDR3 is 14 residues long. TCRdb ran MiXCR on the PCR reads and lists one entry per CDR3 protein. The data show approximately 500,000 distinct CDR3 sequences, over 20% seen once. The J gene is TRBJ2-2, the V gene TRBV29-1; 7 nucleotides align to TRBD2. The receptor's source is a human donor in good health. Some libraries in this study had Jurkat cell RNA spiked in. The sample comprised naive CD8+ T cells from blood, with Jurkat cell RNA spiked in. Subset specified: FACS-sorted CD8+CD4-CCR7+CD45RA+ naive T cells. Written as DNA, the CDR3 is TGCAGCGTCGTGCCGGGGGAACCAAGCGGGGAGCTGCTTTTT. Protein: CSVVPGEPSGELLF.